The rows below give T cell receptor beta chains drawn from one sample of a study of blood T cell repertoires in COVID-19. The protocol was immunoSEQ multiplex PCR, while the TCRdb copy is restricted to in-frame clones and leaves out a portion. The sample has tens of thousands of clones, 88% seen once. Sequencing was carried out using peripheral blood. The receptor set was obtained from a man between 60 and 75 years old with acute or convalescent COVID-19. The CDR3 runs from the conserved cysteine through the conserved F or W. D genes are given only for firm matches. Size tells how often a clone was seen (once, few, many) or the class of an expanded clone, and some rows leave it out.

>TRBJ1-1|TRBD1|TRBV3-1/TRBV3-2|NA
CASSPIGTANTEAFF
TGTGCCAGCAGCCCTATCGGGACAGCGAACACTGAAGCTTTCTTT
>TRBJ1-2|NA|TRBV11-2|NA
CASSSDSHGYTF
TGTGCCAGCAGCTCGGACAGCCATGGCTACACCTTC
>TRBJ2-3|TRBD2|TRBV7-3|once
CASSSSGTGGDTQYF
TGTGCCAGCAGCTCTAGCGGGACTGGGGGGGATACGCAGTATTTT
>TRBJ2-1|TRBD2|TRBV27|NA
CASRTSALYNEQFF
TGTGCCAGCAGGACTAGCGCACTCTACAATGAGCAGTTCTTC
>TRBJ2-7|TRBD1|TRBV5-6|NA
CASSSTGEIVYEQYF
TGTGCCAGCAGCTCGACAGGGGAAATTGTCTACGAGCAGTACTTC
>TRBJ2-7|NA|TRBV15|NA
CATGLPSSYEQYF
TGTGCCACTGGGCTCCCGAGCTCCTACGAGCAGTACTTC
>TRBJ1-5|TRBD1|TRBV4-2|few
CASSQRLETGKAKQPQHF
TGTGCCAGCAGCCAACGACTTGAGACAGGGAAGGCGAAGCAGCCCCAGCATTTT
>TRBJ1-1|NA|TRBV3-1/TRBV3-2|once
CASSQAGKGEAFF
TGTGCCAGCAGCCAAGCAGGGAAGGGCGAAGCTTTCTTT
>TRBJ2-2|NA|TRBV7-7|NA
CASSLFSGTNTGELFF
TGTGCCAGCAGCTTATTTTCAGGGACTAACACCGGGGAGCTGTTTTTT
>TRBJ2-2|NA|TRBV5-1|NA
CASSLGLASGELFF
TGCGCCAGCAGCTTAGGGCTAGCGAGCGGTGAGCTGTTTTTT
>TRBJ2-3|TRBD2|TRBV5-1|NA
CASSLPGGRGADTQYF
TGCGCCAGCAGCCTACCTGGCGGGAGGGGAGCAGATACGCAGTATTTT
>TRBJ2-7|TRBD1|TRBV11-2|NA
CASSTGTGGIYEQYF
TGTGCCAGCAGCACGGGGACAGGGGGTATCTACGAGCAGTACTTC
>TRBJ2-7|TRBD1|TRBV5-1|NA
CASSFFTGTGPHEQYF
TGCGCCAGCAGCTTTTTCACCGGGACAGGGCCCCACGAGCAGTACTTC
>TRBJ2-4|TRBD2|TRBV6-1|NA
CASSDAPGLAPSKNIQYF
TGTGCCAGCAGTGACGCCCCGGGACTAGCCCCTTCCAAAAACATTCAGTACTTC
>TRBJ1-1|NA|TRBV28|NA
CASSRFTGSASYTEAFF
TGTGCCAGCAGCCGTTTCACAGGGAGCGCAAGTTACACTGAAGCTTTCTTT
>TRBJ1-1|TRBD1|TRBV28|NA
CASSSLRGTGVWAEAFF
TGTGCCAGCAGTTCCCTGAGGGGGACAGGCGTATGGGCTGAAGCTTTCTTT
>TRBJ2-1|NA|TRBV7-8|NA
CASSFTPGTSYNEQFF
TGTGCCAGCAGCTTCACTCCGGGAACCTCCTACAATGAGCAGTTCTTC
>TRBJ1-4|TRBD1|TRBV29-1|NA
CSVKTGTGDEKLFF
TGCAGCGTTAAGACCGGGACAGGGGATGAAAAACTGTTTTTT
>TRBJ1-2|NA|TRBV2|NA
CASSPTTANYGYTF
TGTGCCAGCAGCCCAACGACTGCTAACTATGGCTACACCTTC
>TRBJ2-1|TRBD2|TRBV24-1|NA
CATSDFGGGVHNEQFF
TGTGCCACCAGTGATTTTGGGGGAGGGGTCCACAATGAGCAGTTCTTC
>TRBJ2-2|TRBD2|TRBV5-1|NA
CASSFSSGSRTGELFF
TGCGCCAGCAGCTTCTCTAGCGGGAGTAGGACCGGGGAGCTGTTTTTT
>TRBJ2-3|NA|TRBV30|NA
CAWRQVPTDTQYF
TGTGCCTGGAGACAGGTACCCACAGATACGCAGTATTTT
>TRBJ1-2|TRBD1|TRBV6-5|few
CASSGQGGFYGYTF
TGTGCCAGCAGCGGACAGGGGGGGTTCTATGGCTACACCTTC
>TRBJ1-1|NA|TRBV21-1|NA
CASSEGHGGQGLNTEAFF
TGTGCCAGCAGCGAGGGTCATGGGGGACAGGGGTTGAACACTGAAGCTTTCTTT
>TRBJ2-3|NA|TRBV4-1|NA
CASSQVVADTQYF
TGCGCCAGCAGCCAAGTCGTGGCCGATACGCAGTATTTT
>TRBJ1-4|NA|TRBV4-2|NA
CASSQTASPTNEKLFF
TGTGCCAGCAGCCAAACCGCGTCTCCAACTAATGAAAAACTGTTTTTT
>TRBJ2-3|NA|TRBV7-9|NA
CASSSLAGWVDTQYF
TGTGCCAGCAGCTCCCTGGCGGGGTGGGTGGATACGCAGTATTTT
>TRBJ2-1|TRBD2|TRBV5-5|NA
CASSWTSGSEQFF
TGTGCCAGCAGCTGGACTAGCGGGAGTGAGCAGTTCTTC
>TRBJ2-2|TRBD2|TRBV29-1|once
CSVEGSGRDDGELFF
TGCAGCGTTGAAGGTAGCGGGAGGGATGACGGGGAGCTGTTTTTT
>TRBJ1-5|NA|TRBV5-8|NA
CASSKQGISNQPQHF
TGTGCCAGCAGCAAACAGGGTATCAGCAATCAGCCCCAGCATTTT
>TRBJ1-1|NA|TRBV4-1|NA
CASSQDPGGGTEAFF
TGCGCCAGCAGCCAAGATCCGGGGGGCGGCACTGAAGCTTTCTTT
>TRBJ1-1|TRBD1|TRBV2|NA
CASSEGEGANTEAFF
TGTGCCAGCAGTGAAGGTGAGGGGGCGAACACTGAAGCTTTCTTT
>TRBJ2-7|NA|TRBV19|NA
CASSSTAYEQYF
TGTGCCAGTAGTTCGACAGCCTACGAGCAGTACTTC
>TRBJ2-3|TRBD2|TRBV7-2|NA
CASSLAGGSTDTQYF
TGTGCCAGCAGCTTAGCAGGCGGGAGTACAGATACGCAGTATTTT
>TRBJ2-1|NA|TRBV28|once
CASTGTAGGGSENEQFF
TGTGCCAGCACTGGAACGGCCGGGGGCGGGAGTGAAAATGAGCAGTTCTTC
>TRBJ2-2|NA|TRBV24-1|NA
CATSPKPSSDIVGELFF
TGTGCCACCAGTCCCAAGCCTTCTAGCGATATAGTCGGGGAGCTGTTTTTT
>TRBJ2-5|TRBD1|TRBV2|NA
CASSPDRVWETQYF
TGTGCCAGCAGCCCGGACAGGGTGTGGGAGACCCAGTACTTC
>TRBJ2-7|TRBD2|TRBV4-1|NA
CASSRGLADKNSYEQYF
TGCGCCAGCAGCCGGGGACTAGCGGATAAAAACTCCTACGAGCAGTACTTC
>TRBJ2-7|NA|TRBV7-9|NA
CASSLGGGVGEQYF
TGTGCCAGCAGCTTAGGAGGGGGGGTTGGCGAGCAGTACTTC
>TRBJ2-3|TRBD2|TRBV7-2|NA
CASSSVTSGRTDTQYF
TGTGCCAGCAGCTCCGTTACTAGCGGGAGGACAGATACGCAGTATTTT
>TRBJ2-5|NA|TRBV9|NA
CASSVALVETQYF
TGTGCCAGCAGCGTAGCCCTCGTAGAGACCCAGTACTTC
>TRBJ1-6|NA|TRBV28|NA
CASSLSQGLGSYNSPLHF
TGTGCCAGCAGTTTAAGTCAGGGGCTGGGGTCCTATAATTCACCCCTCCACTTT
>TRBJ2-1|NA|TRBV15|NA
CATSRDRERPSRYNEQFF
TGTGCCACCAGCAGAGATCGGGAAAGGCCAAGTCGGTACAATGAGCAGTTCTTC
>TRBJ1-3|NA|TRBV3-1/TRBV3-2|NA
CASSWGGFGNTIYF
TGTGCCAGCAGCTGGGGCGGTTTTGGAAACACCATATATTTT
>TRBJ2-7|TRBD1|TRBV5-1|NA
CASGRGQGTEVEQYF
TGCGCCAGCGGAAGAGGACAGGGCACAGAGGTCGAGCAGTACTTC
>TRBJ2-7|TRBD1|TRBV19|once
CASTPGAGGSAITHYEQYF
TGTGCCAGTACCCCCGGAGCAGGGGGAAGCGCTATCACCCACTACGAGCAGTACTTC